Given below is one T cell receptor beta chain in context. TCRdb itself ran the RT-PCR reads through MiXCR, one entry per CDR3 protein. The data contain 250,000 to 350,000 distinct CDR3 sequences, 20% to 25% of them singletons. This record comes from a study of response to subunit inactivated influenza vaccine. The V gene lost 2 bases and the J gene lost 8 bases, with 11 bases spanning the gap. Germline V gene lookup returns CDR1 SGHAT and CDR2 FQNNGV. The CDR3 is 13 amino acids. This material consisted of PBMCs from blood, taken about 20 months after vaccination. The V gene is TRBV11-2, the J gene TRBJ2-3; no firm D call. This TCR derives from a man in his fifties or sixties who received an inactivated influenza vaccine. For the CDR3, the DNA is TGTGCCAGCAGCTTAAAGACGGGTTCTACGCAGTATTTT. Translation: CASSLKTGSTQYF.